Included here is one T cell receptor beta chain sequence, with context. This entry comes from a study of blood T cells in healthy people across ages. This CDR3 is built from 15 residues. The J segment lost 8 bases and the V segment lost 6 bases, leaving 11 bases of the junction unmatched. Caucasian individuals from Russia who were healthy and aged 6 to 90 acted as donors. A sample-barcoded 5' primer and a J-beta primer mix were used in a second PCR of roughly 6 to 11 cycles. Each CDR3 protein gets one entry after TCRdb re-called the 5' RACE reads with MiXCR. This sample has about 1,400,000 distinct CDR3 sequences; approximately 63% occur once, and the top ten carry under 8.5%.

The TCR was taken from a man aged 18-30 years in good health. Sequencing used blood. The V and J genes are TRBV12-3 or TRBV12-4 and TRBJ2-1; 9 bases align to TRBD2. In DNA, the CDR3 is TGTGCCAGCAGACCAGATAGCGGGGGCACTGATGAGCAGTTCTTC. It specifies CASRPDSGGTDEQFF.